These 10 T cell receptor beta chains originate from one sample sequenced in a study of blood T cell repertoires in COVID-19. The data were produced by immunoSEQ multiplex PCR, yet TCRdb's version contains in-frame clones alone and is incomplete. This table has about 130,000 clones, roughly 80% appearing once. Input material: peripheral blood. The receptors originated from a woman aged 45 to 65 with acute or convalescent COVID-19.

The V call is TRBV6-1, the J call TRBJ1-2; D uncertain. There are 12 residues in the CDR3. The germline gives CDR1 MNHNS, CDR2 SASEGT. The ends were cut back, 6 bases at V and 8 bases at J, with 13 bases in the middle. The CDR3 DNA is TGTGCCAGCAGCCCTCTTGCGTCGGGCTACACCTTC. It codes for CASSPLASGYTF.

To note about this clone: In the same sample, other DNA sequences code for this CDR3. The genes are TRBV2 and TRBJ2-2, with D possibly being TRBD2 (7 bases). CDR3 length: 14 residues. From germline, CDR1 is SNHLY and CDR2 FYNNEI. Trimming pared 0 bases from V and 6 bases from J, leaving 8 bases between. The CDR3 DNA reads TGTGCCAGCAGTGAAGCGGGGGGGCCCGGGGAGCTGTTTTTT. Amino acids: CASSEAGGPGELFF.

The chain couples TRBV10-3 to TRBJ1-6; 8 nucleotides align to TRBD1. Germline V gene sequence: CDR1 ENHRY, CDR2 SYGVKD. This CDR3 has 14 amino acids. J lost 9 bases, V lost 4 bases, and 5 bases had no gene match. This CDR3 is CAISGNRGGSPLHF. The DNA of the CDR3 is TGTGCCATCAGTGGTAACAGGGGGGGTTCACCCCTCCACTTT.

The chain employs TRBV2 and TRBJ2-3; 11 nucleotides agree with TRBD2. The germline V gene has CDR1 SNHLY and CDR2 FYNNEI. V gave up 8 bases and J gave up 1 base; unmatched junction bases: 2. The CDR3 is made up of 14 amino acids. In DNA form, the CDR3 reads TGTGCCAGCGTAGCGGGAGGGGGCACAGATACGCAGTATTTT. Protein: CASVAGGGTDTQYF.

The rearrangement links TRBV5-1 to TRBJ2-7, with D perhaps matching TRBD1 (6 bases). Looked up from germline, CDR1 is SGHRS and CDR2 is YFSETQ. The CDR3 is 15 amino acids. Trimming took off 4 bases at V and 5 bases at J, with 19 bases between the two ends. CDR3 DNA: TGCGCCAGCAGCCCGCAGGTCAGGGGAAGCGACGAGCAGTACTTC. Protein: CASSPQVRGSDEQYF.

The chain carries TRBV9 and TRBJ2-1; 9 bases fit TRBD1. There are 15 residues in the CDR3. V lost 4 bases to trimming and J lost 4 bases; unmatched junction nucleotides: 6. Germline lookup yields CDR1 SGDLS and CDR2 YYNGEE. The CDR3 bases are TGTGCCAGCAGCCAAGGACAGGGGACGTACAATGAGCAGTTCTTC. Translated: CASSQGQGTYNEQFF.

The gene calls are TRBV7-9 and TRBJ1-5; TRBD1 matches 10 bases. From germline, CDR1 is SEHNR and CDR2 FQNEAQ (reference sequence). V was pared by 3 bases and J by 3 bases, with 8 bases of the junction left unmatched. The CDR3 covers 17 residues. The DNA of the CDR3 is TGTGCCAGCAGCTTTTCGGGACAGGGGCGTTTCAATCAGCCCCAGCATTTT. Amino acids: CASSFSGQGRFNQPQHF.

This chain connects TRBV10-3 to TRBJ2-1; 9 nucleotides align to TRBD2. The CDR3 length is 15 residues. V shed 0 bases and J 9 bases; nucleotides not matched to a gene: 6. Germline CDR1 reads ENHRY; CDR2 reads SYGVKD. The CDR3 DNA sequence: TGTGCCATCAGTGAGTCCGGACTAGCGATCACTGAGCAGTTCTTC. This translates into CAISESGLAITEQFF.

This chain links TRBV3-1 (or the pseudogene TRBV3-2) with TRBJ1-3, with TRBD1 matching over 9 bases. This CDR3 has 16 residues. In germline, CDR1 is LGHDT, CDR2 YNNKEL (reference sequence). Losses at the gene ends were 1 base for V and 4 bases for J; bases not matched to a gene: 5. CDR3 sequence reads: CASSQVKTGGGNTIYF. CDR3 in DNA: TGTGCCAGCAGCCAAGTCAAAACAGGGGGCGGAAACACCATATATTTT.

The rearrangement joins TRBV12-5 to TRBJ1-6, with D uncertain. V was clipped by 4 bases and J by 8 bases, with 21 bases between them. CDR1 LGHNT and CDR2 FRNRAP come from the germline V gene. The CDR3 has 17 amino acids. CDR3 nucleotides: TGTGCTAGTGGTTCTCCCCCAAATGGGCGCCACTATTCACCCCTCCACTTT. It specifies CASGSPPNGRHYSPLHF.